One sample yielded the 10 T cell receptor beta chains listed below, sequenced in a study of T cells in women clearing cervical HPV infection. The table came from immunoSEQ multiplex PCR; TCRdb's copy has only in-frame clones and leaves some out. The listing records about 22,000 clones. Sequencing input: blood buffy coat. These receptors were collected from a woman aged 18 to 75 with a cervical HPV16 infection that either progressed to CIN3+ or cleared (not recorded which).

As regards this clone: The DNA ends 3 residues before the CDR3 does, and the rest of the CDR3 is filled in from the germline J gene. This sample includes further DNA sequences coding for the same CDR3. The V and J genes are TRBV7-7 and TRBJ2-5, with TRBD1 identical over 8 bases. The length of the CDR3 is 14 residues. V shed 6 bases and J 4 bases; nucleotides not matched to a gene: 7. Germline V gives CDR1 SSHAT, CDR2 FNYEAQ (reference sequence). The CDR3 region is CASSQDRGGETQYF. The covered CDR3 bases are TGTGCCAGCAGTCAAGACAGGGGCGGAGAGACC.

The CDR3 reads CAWSGGLAGGQETQYF. The sequenced part of the CDR3 DNA is TGTGCCTGGAGCGGAGGACTAGCGGGAGGACAAGAGACC. The chain carries TRBV30 and TRBJ2-5; 14 bases fit TRBD2. With the read ending 3 residues before the CDR3 end, the germline J gene is used to fill in that end. Germline CDR1 and CDR2: GTSNPN and SVGIG (reference sequence). This CDR3 has 16 amino acids. The J segment lost 2 bases and the V segment lost 3 bases, leaving 5 bases of the junction unmatched.

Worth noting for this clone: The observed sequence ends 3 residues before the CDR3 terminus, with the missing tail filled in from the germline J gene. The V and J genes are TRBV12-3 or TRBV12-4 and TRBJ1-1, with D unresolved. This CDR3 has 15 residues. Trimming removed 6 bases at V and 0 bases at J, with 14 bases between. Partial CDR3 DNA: TGTGCCAGCAGGGCTTTAGACAAGTTGAACACTGAA. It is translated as CASRALDKLNTE. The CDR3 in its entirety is CASRALDKLNTEAFF.

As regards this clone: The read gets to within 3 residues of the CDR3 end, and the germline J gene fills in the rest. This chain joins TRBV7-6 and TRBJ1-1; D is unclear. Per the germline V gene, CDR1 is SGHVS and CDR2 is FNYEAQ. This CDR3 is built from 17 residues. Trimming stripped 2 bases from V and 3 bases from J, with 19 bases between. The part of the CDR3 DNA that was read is TGTGCCAGCAGCTTATCTCCCTACTTCAAACGGGACACTGAA. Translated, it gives CASSLSPYFKRDTE. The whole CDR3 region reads CASSLSPYFKRDTEAFF.

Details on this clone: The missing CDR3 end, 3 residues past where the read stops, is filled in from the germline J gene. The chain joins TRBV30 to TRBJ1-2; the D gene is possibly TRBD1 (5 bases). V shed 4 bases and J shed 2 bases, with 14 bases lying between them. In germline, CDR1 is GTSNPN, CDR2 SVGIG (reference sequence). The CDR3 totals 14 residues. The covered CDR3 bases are TGTGCCTGGACTGGACACAGATTAAACTATGGC. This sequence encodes CAWTGHRLNYG. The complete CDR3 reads CAWTGHRLNYGYTF.

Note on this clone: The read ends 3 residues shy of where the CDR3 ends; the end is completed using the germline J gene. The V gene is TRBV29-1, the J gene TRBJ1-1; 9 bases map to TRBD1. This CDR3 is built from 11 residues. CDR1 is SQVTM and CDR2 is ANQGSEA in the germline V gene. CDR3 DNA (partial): TGCAGCGCCGGGGACAGGGTAAAA. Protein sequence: CSAGDRVK. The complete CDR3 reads CSAGDRVKAFF.

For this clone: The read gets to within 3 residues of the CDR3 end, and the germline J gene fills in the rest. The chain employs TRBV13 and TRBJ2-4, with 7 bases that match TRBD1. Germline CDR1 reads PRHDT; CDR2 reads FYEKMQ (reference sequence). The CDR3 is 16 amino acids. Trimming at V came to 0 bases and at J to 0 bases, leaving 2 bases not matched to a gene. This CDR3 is CASSLGTGLAKNIQYF. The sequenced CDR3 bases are TGTGCCAGCAGCTTAGGGACAGGGCTAGCCAAAAACATT.

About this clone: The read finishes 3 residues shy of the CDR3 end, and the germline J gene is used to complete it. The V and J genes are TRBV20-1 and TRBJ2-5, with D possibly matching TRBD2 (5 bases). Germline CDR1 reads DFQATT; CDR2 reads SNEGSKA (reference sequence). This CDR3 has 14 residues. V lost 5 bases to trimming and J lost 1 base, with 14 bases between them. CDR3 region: CSADEGRVQETQYF. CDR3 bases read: TGCAGTGCTGACGAAGGGCGGGTCCAAGAGACC.

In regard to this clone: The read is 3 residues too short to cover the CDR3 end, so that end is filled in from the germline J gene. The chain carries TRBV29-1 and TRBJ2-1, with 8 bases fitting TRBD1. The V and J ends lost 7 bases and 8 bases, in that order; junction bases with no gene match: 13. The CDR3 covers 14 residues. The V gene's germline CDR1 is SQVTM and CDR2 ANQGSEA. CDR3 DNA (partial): TGCAGCGCCAGGACAGGGAGATTTACAGATGAG. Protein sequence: CSARTGRFTDE. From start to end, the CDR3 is CSARTGRFTDEQFF.

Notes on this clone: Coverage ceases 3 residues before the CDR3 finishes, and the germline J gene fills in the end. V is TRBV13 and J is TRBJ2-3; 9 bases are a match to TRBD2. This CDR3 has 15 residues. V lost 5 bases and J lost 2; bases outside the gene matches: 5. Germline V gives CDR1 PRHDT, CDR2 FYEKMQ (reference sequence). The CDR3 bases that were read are TGTGCCAGCAGCCGGACTAGCGCCTCCACAGATACG. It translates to CASSRTSASTDT. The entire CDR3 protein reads CASSRTSASTDTQYF.